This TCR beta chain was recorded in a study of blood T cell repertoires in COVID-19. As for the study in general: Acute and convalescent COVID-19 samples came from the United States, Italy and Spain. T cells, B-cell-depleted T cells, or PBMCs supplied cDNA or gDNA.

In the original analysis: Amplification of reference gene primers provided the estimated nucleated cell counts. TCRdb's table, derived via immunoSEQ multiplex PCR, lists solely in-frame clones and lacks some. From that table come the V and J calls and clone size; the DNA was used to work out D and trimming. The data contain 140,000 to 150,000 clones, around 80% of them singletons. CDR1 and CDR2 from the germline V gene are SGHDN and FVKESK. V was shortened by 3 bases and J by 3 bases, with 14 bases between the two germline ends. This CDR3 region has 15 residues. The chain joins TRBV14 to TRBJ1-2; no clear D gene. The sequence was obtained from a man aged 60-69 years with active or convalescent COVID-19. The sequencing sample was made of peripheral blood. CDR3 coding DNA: TGTGCCAGCAGCCATCAACCCCAACTCGACTATGGCTACACCTTC. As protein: CASSHQPQLDYGYTF.